A single sample gave rise to the 18 T cell receptor beta chains below, sequenced in a study of T cells in Graves' hyperthyroidism and ophthalmopathy. The investigators amplified TCR beta CDR3 regions from RNA transcripts. The study used the HTBI primer set for a first-round RT-PCR of the TCR CDR3. MiXCR, run by TCRdb on the multiplex PCR reads, gives a single entry per CDR3 protein. In the table there are over 250,000 distinct CDR3 sequences, under 30% of which are singletons. Material: blood. All receptors derive from a man aged 40-49 years with Graves' hyperthyroidism that later progressed to Graves' ophthalmopathy.

In its sample, this clonotype was seen many times. The J gene is TRBJ2-5, the V gene TRBV29-1; the D is unclear. The CDR3 is 13 amino acids. Germline-derived CDR1 and CDR2 are SQVTM and ANQGSEA. Trimming removed 4 bases at V and 4 bases at J, with 13 bases between. CDR3 amino acids: CSVARVGLETQYF. The CDR3 DNA follows: TGCAGCGTTGCCCGGGTAGGGCTAGAGACCCAGTACTTC.

This clonotype was counted ten times or more. V usage is TRBV29-1 and J usage is TRBJ2-7; D is possibly TRBD1 (6 bases). The CDR3 runs 14 residues. Germline values: CDR1 SQVTM, CDR2 ANQGSEA. V lost 0 bases to trimming and J lost 2 bases, with 11 bases between them. The CDR3 region has the DNA TGCAGCGTTGAAGATCCTAACAGGGCCTACGAGCAGTACTTC. It codes for CSVEDPNRAYEQYF.

This chain links TRBV27 with TRBJ2-7, with 7 bases matching TRBD2. The germline gives CDR1 MNHEY, CDR2 SMNVEV (reference sequence). The CDR3 is 17 amino acids. V lost 3 bases to trimming and J lost 5 bases; unmatched junction nucleotides: 16. CDR3 nucleotide sequence: TGTGCCAGCAGTTTCCTGGGTCGGGGGGAAAGGAGGCACGAGCAGTACTTC. It codes for CASSFLGRGERRHEQYF.

The table lists this clonotype with many counts. This chain links TRBV24-1 with TRBJ1-2; TRBD1 agrees at 9 bases. V lost 12 bases and J lost 7; bases outside the gene matches: 14. The CDR3 spans 14 residues. Germline CDR1 KGHDR, CDR2 SFDVKD. As DNA, the CDR3 is TGTGCCCCCCCCTTGGACAGGGGTCTATCTGGCTACACCTTC. The encoded protein is CAPPLDRGLSGYTF.

In this sample, this clonotype turned up a few times. This rearrangement joins TRBV6-4 to TRBJ1-1; possibly TRBD1 for D (5 bases). Germline CDR1 is MRHNA and CDR2 is SNTAGT. Trimming left V 7 bases short and J 2 bases short, with 11 bases between. This CDR3 spans 13 amino acids. For the CDR3, the DNA is TGTGCCAGCATCGGGACGGTTAACACTGAAGCTTTCTTT. The encoded protein is CASIGTVNTEAFF.

The chain links TRBV5-1 to TRBJ2-2; D is ambiguous. V was pared by 1 base and J by 6 bases, with 7 bases between. This CDR3 spans 13 amino acids. Looked up from germline, CDR1 is SGHRS and CDR2 is YFSETQ. The CDR3 spells CASSLPGPGELFF. As DNA, the CDR3 is TGCGCCAGCAGCTTGCCGGGTCCCGGGGAGCTGTTTTTT. Combining the CDR3 with reference TRBV5-1 and TRBJ2-2 gives the whole variable domain KAGVTQTPRYLIKTRGQQVTLSCSPISGHRSVSWYQQTPGQGLQFLFEYFSETQRNKGNFPGRFSGRQFSNSRSEMNVSTLELGDSALYLCASSLPGPGELFFGEGSRLTVL.

This clonotype has only a few counts. A much larger clone is a single base away; this may be a read error. This chain joins TRBV12-3 or TRBV12-4 and TRBJ2-2, with a weak D call TRBD2 (6 bases). Between the trimmed V and J ends, which lost 8 bases and 1 base, there was a span of 17 bases. The CDR3 spans 16 residues. CDR3 protein: CASPTRLGGNTGELFF. CDR3 sequence (DNA): TGTGCCAGCCCAACCCGACTGGGGGGGAACACCGGGGAGCTGTTTTTT.

This clonotype was seen ten or more times. The rearrangement joins TRBV12-3 or TRBV12-4 to TRBJ2-7; D call uncertain. Trimming took off 2 bases at V and 0 bases at J, with 11 bases between the two ends. This CDR3 spans 15 amino acids. The CDR3 DNA reads as TGTGCCAGCAGTTTAAGCACCCCGTACTCCTACGAGCAGTACTTC. This translates into CASSLSTPYSYEQYF.

The CDR3 loop is CASSFGQIQETQYF. The CDR3 nucleotides read TGTGCCAGCAGTTTTGGCCAGATCCAAGAGACCCAGTACTTC. The chain uses TRBV12-3 or TRBV12-4 and TRBJ2-5, with D unresolved. The CDR3 is 14 amino acids. V was clipped by 3 bases and J by 1 base, with 9 bases between them.

This clonotype was recorded only once. CDR3 DNA sequence: TGTGCCAGCAGTTACAGACAGGGAGGAAGCAATCAGCCCCAGCATTTT. Protein product: CASSYRQGGSNQPQHF. The gene calls are TRBV6-2 or TRBV6-3 and TRBJ1-5; 7 bases line up with TRBD1. CDR1 and CDR2 (germline): MNHEY, SVGEGT. The V segment lost 2 bases and the J segment 1 base; nucleotides outside the gene matches: 5. The CDR3 is made up of 16 amino acids.

This clonotype was picked up many times. The J gene is TRBJ2-4, the V gene TRBV2; TRBD1 matches 7 bases. Germline CDR1 is SNHLY and CDR2 is FYNNEI. Trimming took 7 bases from V and 5 from J; bases not matched to a gene: 8. The CDR3 spans 14 residues. This chain's CDR3 is CASNNRGAENIQYF. CDR3 nucleotides: TGTGCCAGCAATAACAGGGGCGCGGAAAACATTCAGTACTTC.

The chain is built from TRBV12-3 or TRBV12-4 and TRBJ1-5; D ambiguous. CDR3 size: 15 residues. Trimming shortened V by 3 bases and J by 2 bases, and 11 bases separated the two germline ends. The CDR3 reads CASSLRASGNQPQHF. The DNA of the CDR3 is TGTGCCAGCAGTTTGAGGGCCTCTGGCAATCAGCCCCAGCATTTT.

This clonotype was detected ten times or more. Here the CDR3 DNA reads TGTGCCAGCAGCGTAGGAGAGACCTATGGCTACACCTTC. Protein: CASSVGETYGYTF. The chain has TRBV9 and TRBJ1-2; no clear D. V dropped 0 bases and J dropped 4 bases, with 7 bases sitting between them. This CDR3 has 13 amino acids. Germline CDR1 is SGDLS and CDR2 is YYNGEE.

The rearrangement uses TRBV12-5 and TRBJ2-5; TRBD2 matches 11 bases. CDR1 is LGHNT and CDR2 is FRNRAP in the germline V gene. V dropped 2 bases and J dropped 7; count of bases not matched to a gene: 9. The CDR3 contains 16 residues. In DNA form, the CDR3 reads TGTGCTAGTGGTTTGTATAGCGGGAGGGCCGCTGGGACCCAGTACTTC. It codes for CASGLYSGRAAGTQYF.

V is TRBV4-2 and J is TRBJ1-2; D unresolved. V was trimmed by 0 bases and J by 4 bases, leaving 12 bases between them. The CDR3 extends over 15 amino acids. Germline CDR1 reads LGHNA; CDR2 reads YNFKEQ. The CDR3 DNA is TGTGCCAGCAGCCAAGAAATTGGCAGGAGCTATGGCTACACCTTC. This translates into CASSQEIGRSYGYTF.

The table lists this clonotype with many counts. The rearrangement uses TRBV29-1 and TRBJ2-7; 9 bases map to TRBD2. The CDR3 is 16 amino acids. CDR1 and CDR2 (germline): SQVTM, ANQGSEA. V dropped 5 bases and J dropped 2; count of bases not matched to a gene: 13. The CDR3 region is CSVKGLASRTTYEQYF. The CDR3 DNA is TGCAGCGTTAAAGGACTAGCGTCCCGTACCACCTACGAGCAGTACTTC.

This clonotype occurred many times. The chain links TRBV19 to TRBJ1-1, with D possibly matching TRBD1 (6 bases). Between the trimmed V and J ends, which lost 6 bases and 1 base, there was a span of 15 bases. The CDR3 covers 15 residues. Germline CDR1 LNHDA, CDR2 SQIVND (reference sequence). The CDR3 reads CASSRRWTENTEAFF. As DNA, the CDR3 is TGTGCCAGTAGCCGCCGGTGGACAGAGAACACTGAAGCTTTCTTT.

V gene TRBV10-3 combines with J gene TRBJ1-1; 7 nucleotides align to TRBD1. Trimming cost V 6 bases and J 6 bases; bases outside gene matches: 10. This CDR3 is 14 amino acids long. From germline, CDR1 is ENHRY and CDR2 SYGVKD. The CDR3 loop is CAIRSTGSRPEAFF. CDR3 coding DNA: TGTGCCATCAGATCGACAGGGTCGAGGCCTGAAGCTTTCTTT.